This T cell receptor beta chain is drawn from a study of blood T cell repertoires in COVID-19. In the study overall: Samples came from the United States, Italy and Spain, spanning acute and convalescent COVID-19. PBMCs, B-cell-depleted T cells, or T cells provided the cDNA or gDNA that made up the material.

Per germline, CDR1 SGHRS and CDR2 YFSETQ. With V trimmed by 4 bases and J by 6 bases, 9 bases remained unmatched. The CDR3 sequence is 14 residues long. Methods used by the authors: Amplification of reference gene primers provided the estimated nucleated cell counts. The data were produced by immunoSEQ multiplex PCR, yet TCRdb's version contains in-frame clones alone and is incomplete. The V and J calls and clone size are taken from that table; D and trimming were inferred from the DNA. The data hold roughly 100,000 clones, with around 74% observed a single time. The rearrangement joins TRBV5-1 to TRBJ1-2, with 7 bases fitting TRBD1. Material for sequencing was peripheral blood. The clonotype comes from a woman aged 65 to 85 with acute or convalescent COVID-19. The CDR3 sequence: CASSRQGEGDGYTF. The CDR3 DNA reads TGCGCCAGCAGCCGGCAGGGGGAAGGGGATGGCTACACCTTC.